The 27 T cell receptor beta chains below were found in one sample sequenced in a study of blood T cell repertoires in COVID-19 (dated by TCRdb to 2020 to 2021). Library method: the immunoSEQ multiplex PCR assay. The clones in this table, taken by TCRdb from immuneACCESS, are in-frame only. Not every clone is retained; where verified, under half of the shortfall comes from an unresolved V gene, and the cause of the rest is unknown. The sample has more than 95,000 clones on record, approximately 89% of them singletons. Over 15% of the sample comes from the top ten. Sequencing input: peripheral blood. The receptors come from a woman at least 80 years old in a cohort sampled during active COVID-19.

This chain links TRBV12-3 or TRBV12-4 with TRBJ2-3; TRBD2 agrees at 7 bases. V was pared by 8 bases and J by 5 bases, with 7 bases of the junction left unmatched. The CDR3 contains 13 residues. This CDR3 reads CASDAGGGDTQYF. The CDR3 DNA is TGTGCCAGCGACGCAGGCGGGGGAGATACGCAGTATTTT.

The J gene is TRBJ2-6, the V gene TRBV7-2, with D possibly matching TRBD1 (5 bases). V was trimmed by 3 bases and J by 1 base, leaving 16 bases between them. The V gene's germline CDR1 is SGHTA and CDR2 FQGNSA. The length of the CDR3 is 18 residues. The CDR3 loop is CASSFPRESVSGANVLTF. The CDR3, as DNA: TGTGCCAGCAGCTTCCCCAGGGAATCTGTGTCTGGGGCCAACGTCCTGACTTTC. Full variable domain (rest looked up from reference TRBV7-2 and TRBJ2-6): GAGVSQSPSNKVTEKGKDVELRCDPISGHTALYWYRQSLGQGLEFLIYFQGNSAPDKSGLPSDRFSAERTGGSVSTLTIQRTQQEDSAVYLCASSFPRESVSGANVLTFGAGSRLTVL.

This clone was seen just once. V usage is TRBV6-1 and J usage is TRBJ2-3; TRBD1 matches at 12 bases. CDR1 and CDR2 from the germline V gene are MNHNS and SASEGT. The CDR3 length is 17 residues. J gave up 1 base and V 4 bases, and 6 bases lay outside the gene matches. CDR3 sequence (DNA): TGTGCCAGCAGTGTTGGGACAGGGGGCTTGGGCACAGATACGCAGTATTTT. Its protein is CASSVGTGGLGTDTQYF.

The chain uses TRBV19 and TRBJ2-1, with D hard to call. This CDR3 is built from 12 residues. Trimming left V 1 base short and J 6 bases short, with 4 bases between. CDR1 is LNHDA, CDR2 SQIVND, per germline (reference sequence). DNA of the CDR3: TGTGCCAGTAGTATAGGAGGCAATGAGCAGTTCTTC. Its translation: CASSIGGNEQFF.

J is TRBJ1-4 and V is TRBV11-2; D unresolved. The CDR3 has 13 residues. V was trimmed by 1 base and J by 13 bases, leaving 13 bases between them. CDR1 is SGHAT, CDR2 FQNNGV, per germline. CDR3 amino acids: CASSLGTNGVLFF. CDR3 in DNA: TGTGCCAGCAGCTTAGGCACTAACGGTGTACTGTTTTTT. Filled out from reference TRBV11-2 and TRBJ1-4, the complete variable domain reads EAGVAQSPRYKIIEKRQSVAFWCNPISGHATLYWYQQILGQGPKLLIQFQNNGVVDDSQLPKDRFSAERLKGVDSTLKIQPAKLEDSAVYLCASSLGTNGVLFFGSGTQLSVL.

The rearrangement uses TRBV2 and TRBJ2-3; TRBD2 matches 11 bases. The CDR3 covers 15 residues. J was trimmed by 4 bases and V by 6 bases; bases with no gene match: 6. Germline lookup yields CDR1 SNHLY and CDR2 FYNNEI. This CDR3 is CASSAGTSGADTQYF. The CDR3 DNA is TGTGCCAGCAGCGCCGGGACTAGCGGTGCAGATACGCAGTATTTT. Full variable domain (missing parts from reference TRBV2 and TRBJ2-3): EPEVTQTPSHQVTQMGQEVILRCVPISNHLYFYWYRQILGQKVEFLVSFYNNEISEKSEIFDDQFSVERPDGSNFTLKIRSTKLEDSAMYFCASSAGTSGADTQYFGPGTRLTVL.

V and J are TRBV6-1 and TRBJ2-3; the D is unclear. The CDR3 has 15 residues. V was trimmed by 2 bases and J by 3 bases, leaving 12 bases between them. The germline gives CDR1 MNHNS, CDR2 SASEGT. CDR3 amino acids: CASSESVPGTDTQYF. The CDR3 DNA reads as TGTGCCAGCAGTGAATCGGTACCCGGGACAGATACGCAGTATTTT.

J is TRBJ1-5 and V is TRBV18, with a weak D call TRBD1 (6 bases). The ends were cut back, 5 bases at V and 6 bases at J, with 11 bases in the middle. CDR1 and CDR2 from the germline V gene are KGHSH and LQKENI. This CDR3 is built from 13 residues. CDR3 in amino acids: CASSTDSSQPQHF. DNA for the CDR3: TGTGCCAGCTCAACGGACAGTAGTCAGCCCCAGCATTTT.

V and J are TRBV6-1 and TRBJ2-7; TRBD2 matches 14 bases. V gave up 2 bases and J gave up 7 bases; unmatched junction bases: 22. The germline V gene has CDR1 MNHNS and CDR2 SASEGT. This CDR3 region has 21 residues. The CDR3 loop reads CASSERLGRGLAGVSRKEQYF. CDR3 nucleotide sequence: TGTGCCAGCAGTGAAAGGTTGGGTCGGGGACTAGCGGGAGTCTCTCGAAAGGAGCAGTACTTC.

The DNA for the CDR3 is TGCAGTGCTAGTGTTATGGGTCGGGGAACTAATGAAAAACTGTTTTTT. Translation gives CSASVMGRGTNEKLFF. The chain joins TRBV20-1 to TRBJ1-4; D gene ambiguous. Germline V gene data show CDR1 as DFQATT and CDR2 as SNEGSKA (reference sequence). The CDR3 is made up of 16 amino acids. The ends were cut back, 3 bases at V and 1 base at J, with 15 bases in the middle.

The chain combines TRBV3-1 (or the pseudogene TRBV3-2) with TRBJ1-2; a possible D gene is TRBD1 (5 bases). CDR3 length equals 13 residues. Germline CDR1 and CDR2: LGHDT and YNNKEL (reference sequence). V gave up 4 bases and J gave up 8 bases, with 14 bases separating them. The CDR3 spells CASSPVGQRGYTF. The CDR3 DNA is TGTGCCAGCAGCCCCGTTGGACAACGAGGCTACACCTTC.

This rearrangement joins TRBV10-3 to TRBJ1-5; 10 bases map to TRBD1. With V trimmed by 5 bases and J by 2 bases, 3 bases remained unmatched. Looked up from germline, CDR1 is ENHRY and CDR2 is SYGVKD. This CDR3 comprises 15 residues. In DNA, the CDR3 is TGTGCCATCAGTTCCGGGACAGGGGGCAATCAGCCCCAGCATTTT. It codes for CAISSGTGGNQPQHF.

The chain joins TRBV7-2 to TRBJ2-1, with 10 positions matching TRBD1. Germline lookup yields CDR1 SGHTA and CDR2 FQGNSA. After removal of 5 bases from V and 6 bases from J, the junction contained 7 bases not matched to a gene. CDR3 length: 15 residues. Here the CDR3 reads CASSLDRGGGNEQFF. The CDR3 DNA reads as TGTGCCAGCAGCCTGGACAGGGGGGGAGGCAATGAGCAGTTCTTC.

This clone was found once. This sequence joins TRBV28 and TRBJ1-1, with D uncertain. Trimming left V 5 bases short and J 2 bases short, with 9 bases between. The germline gives CDR1 MDHEN, CDR2 SYDVKM. The CDR3 totals 13 residues. CDR3 region: CASSHGPNTEAFF. The CDR3 DNA follows: TGTGCCAGCAGTCATGGCCCAAACACTGAAGCTTTCTTT.

This sequence joins TRBV25-1 and TRBJ2-5; 7 nucleotides match TRBD2. Germline assignment: CDR1 MGHDK and CDR2 SYGVNS. The V segment lost 1 base and the J segment 4 bases; nucleotides outside the gene matches: 6. The CDR3 loop spans 15 amino acids. CDR3 nucleotide sequence: TGTGCCAGCAGTGAATCGGGGACTACCTTAGAGACCCAGTACTTC. Protein product: CASSESGTTLETQYF.

V gene TRBV28 combines with J gene TRBJ2-1; weak D call: TRBD2 (6 bases). This CDR3 has 14 amino acids. Germline CDR1 reads MDHEN; CDR2 reads SYDVKM. Trimming took off 7 bases at V and 9 bases at J, with 19 bases between the two ends. CDR3: CASISGAQWTEQFF. CDR3 nucleotides: TGTGCCAGCATCTCGGGAGCCCAATGGACTGAGCAGTTCTTC.

This clone has only a few counts. The chain is built from TRBV19 and TRBJ1-4, with 9 nucleotides matching TRBD1. CDR3 length: 15 residues. The V gene end was trimmed by 3 bases and the J gene end by 7 bases; junction bases not matched to a gene: 6. Germline CDR1 LNHDA, CDR2 SQIVND (reference sequence). Here the CDR3 reads CASSIGGGQGEKLFF. CDR3 DNA: TGTGCCAGTAGTATCGGAGGGGGACAGGGTGAAAAACTGTTTTTT.

The table lists this clone with a few counts. This CDR3 reads CASSREFATNEKLFF. The DNA for the CDR3 is TGTGCCAGCAGCCGAGAGTTTGCAACTAATGAAAAACTGTTTTTT. V and J are TRBV6-5 and TRBJ1-4, with D unclear. The germline V gene encodes CDR1 MNHEY and CDR2 SVGAGI. The CDR3 is made up of 15 amino acids. V was shortened by 6 bases and J by 0 bases, with 11 bases between the two germline ends.

This clone has only one observation. The chain links TRBV6-6 to TRBJ1-5; weak D call: TRBD1 (6 bases). Trimming stripped 5 bases from V and 4 bases from J, with 9 bases between. CDR1 and CDR2 from the germline V gene are MNHNY and SVGAGI (reference sequence). This CDR3 contains 13 residues. Here the CDR3 DNA reads TGTGCCAGCAGTCAACAGGGAAATCAGCCCCAGCATTTT. Its protein product is CASSQQGNQPQHF.

This clone appeared a single time. V is TRBV21-1 and J is TRBJ1-5; the table's D call, TRBD1, has no DNA check behind it. TRBV21-1 is a pseudogene. There are 14 residues in the CDR3. The CDR3 nucleotides read TGTGCCAGCCGCCGGGACAGGCTTATTCAGCCCCAGCATTTT. Encoded protein: CASRRDRLIQPQHF.

The chain joins TRBV6-5 to TRBJ2-3, with TRBD2 matching 8 bases. V was clipped by 8 bases and J by 6 bases; unmatched bases: 7. Per germline, CDR1 MNHEY and CDR2 SVGAGI. The CDR3 is 13 amino acids. CDR3 coding DNA: TGTGCCAGCCGGGAGGGGTTCGGTGATACGCAGTATTTT. It specifies CASREGFGDTQYF.

The CDR3 spells CASSITGTGGRDYPYEQYF. For the CDR3, the DNA is TGTGCCAGCAGCATAACCGGGACAGGGGGCCGGGACTACCCGTACGAGCAGTACTTC. This chain joins TRBV21-1 and TRBJ2-7; the table's D gene call, TRBD1, was not cross checked with the DNA. TRBV21-1 is deemed a pseudogene. CDR3 size: 19 residues.

This chain joins TRBV2 and TRBJ1-2, with D unclear. Trimming cost V 3 bases and J 8 bases, with 13 bases left between them. The CDR3 covers 13 residues. CDR1 and CDR2 (germline): SNHLY, FYNNEI. The CDR3 DNA reads TGTGCCAGCAGTGATGAGGCCTCGGGGGGCTACACCTTC. Amino acid sequence: CASSDEASGGYTF.

The chain has TRBV19 and TRBJ2-3; tentative D call: TRBD2 (6 bases). The CDR3 has 13 residues. CDR1 is LNHDA, CDR2 SQIVND, per germline (reference sequence). The V end lost 8 bases, the J end lost 8 bases, and 17 bases lay between the germline ends. CDR3 sequence: CASEGDRGGTQYF. The CDR3 nucleotides are TGTGCCAGTGAGGGAGATCGGGGAGGTACGCAGTATTTT.

The gene calls are TRBV5-1 and TRBJ1-5; 8 bases are a match to TRBD1. Per the germline V gene, CDR1 is SGHRS and CDR2 is YFSETQ. The CDR3 is made up of 15 amino acids. Unmatched junction bases numbered 4, after V lost 4 bases and J lost 1 base. The CDR3 reads CASSPGQGSNQPQHF. CDR3 coding DNA: TGCGCCAGCAGCCCTGGACAGGGCAGCAATCAGCCCCAGCATTTT.

This clone is a singleton in its sample. The V call is TRBV6-5, the J call TRBJ2-7; D is perhaps TRBD1 (6 bases). The germline V gene encodes CDR1 MNHEY and CDR2 SVGAGI. The CDR3 is made up of 15 amino acids. V was trimmed by 8 bases and J by 4 bases, leaving 21 bases between them. CDR3 in amino acids: CASLTTGRSVYEQYF. CDR3 DNA sequence: TGTGCCAGCCTTACAACAGGGAGAAGCGTATACGAGCAGTACTTC.

This clone was detected once. The V gene is TRBV10-3, the J gene TRBJ1-5; 7 bases map to TRBD1. V was pared by 4 bases and J by 11 bases, with 11 bases of the junction left unmatched. The germline V gene has CDR1 ENHRY and CDR2 SYGVKD. The CDR3 contains 14 residues. CDR3: CAISGVQGGGTQHF. DNA for the CDR3: TGTGCCATCAGTGGGGTTCAGGGGGGCGGGACCCAGCATTTT.